What follows are 5 T cell receptor beta chains derived from one specimen sequenced in a study of blood T cell repertoires in COVID-19 (dated by TCRdb to the early 2020s). Library generation was performed with the immunoSEQ multiplex PCR assay. Entries here come from immuneACCESS through TCRdb and include only in-frame sequences with V and J called. Some clones fail to appear in such tables; in the studies checked, an unresolved V gene covers under half of the shortfall, and the cause of the remainder is unknown. The sample table contains 300,000 or so clones; only one count was recorded for around 88% of them. Of the sample, roughly 1.6% falls within the top ten clones. Sequenced material: peripheral blood. These receptors were obtained from a woman aged 45-59 years with acute or convalescent COVID-19.

The gene calls are TRBV10-1 and TRBJ2-7; D unclear. From germline, CDR1 is WNHNN and CDR2 SYGVQD (reference sequence). Trimming took 3 bases from V and 3 from J, leaving 9 bases between them. This CDR3 is built from 13 residues. CDR3 protein: CASSEETCYEQYF. The CDR3 nucleotides are TGCGCCAGCAGTGAAGAGACATGCTACGAGCAGTACTTC.

In this sample, this clone turned up once. The V and J genes are TRBV30 and TRBJ1-4; no reliable D call. V lost 6 bases and J lost 5, with 13 bases in between. This CDR3 has 13 amino acids. Germline V CDR1 and CDR2: GTSNPN, SVGIG (reference sequence). The CDR3 protein is CACTRQLNEKLFF. The CDR3, as DNA: TGTGCCTGCACCAGGCAGTTAAATGAAAAACTGTTTTTT.

The V call is TRBV6-2 or TRBV6-3, the J call TRBJ2-7; 8 bases match TRBD2. J gave up 3 bases and V 0 bases, and 7 bases lay outside the gene matches. Germline V lookup: CDR1 MNHEY, CDR2 SVGEGT. This CDR3 region has 16 residues. CDR3 sequence: CASSYSREGRYYEQYF. CDR3 nucleotide sequence: TGTGCCAGCAGTTACTCACGGGAGGGACGGTACTACGAGCAGTACTTC.

This clone was counted a single time. The rearrangement joins TRBV18 to TRBJ1-6; 9 nucleotides agree with TRBD1. The CDR3 is made up of 15 amino acids. CDR1 is KGHSH, CDR2 LQKENI, per germline. V dropped 4 bases and J dropped 8; count of bases not matched to a gene: 6. The CDR3 coding sequence is TGTGCCAGCTCACTATCGGGACAGGGAGATTCACCCCTCCACTTT. Its translation is CASSLSGQGDSPLHF.

The sample holds a few counts of this clone. The genes are TRBV5-8 and TRBJ1-1; unclear D gene. This CDR3 comprises 14 residues. In germline, CDR1 is SGHTS, CDR2 YDEGEE. Trimming stripped 2 bases from V and 0 bases from J, with 8 bases between. CDR3 region: CASSFERMNTEAFF. Written as DNA, the CDR3 is TGTGCCAGCAGCTTCGAGAGAATGAACACTGAAGCTTTCTTT. Full variable domain (remainder filled in from reference TRBV5-8 and TRBJ1-1): EAGVTQSPTHLIKTRGQQATLRCSPISGHTSVYWYQQALGLGLQFLLWYDEGEERNRGNFPPRFSGRQFPNYSSELNVNALELEDSALYLCASSFERMNTEAFFGQGTRLTVV.